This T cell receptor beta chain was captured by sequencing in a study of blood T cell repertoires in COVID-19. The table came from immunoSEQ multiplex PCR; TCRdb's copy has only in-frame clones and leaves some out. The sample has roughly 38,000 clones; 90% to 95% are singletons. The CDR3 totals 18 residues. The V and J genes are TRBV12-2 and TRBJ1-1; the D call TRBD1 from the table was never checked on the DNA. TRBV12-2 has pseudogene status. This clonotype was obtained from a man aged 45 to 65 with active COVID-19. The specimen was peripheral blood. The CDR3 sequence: CASRLAGRGENFNTEAFF. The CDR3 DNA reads TGTGCAAGTCGCTTAGCAGGCAGGGGGGAAAACTTCAACACTGAAGCTTTCTTT.